A selection of T cell receptor beta chains follows, all from one sample in a study of shared clonotypes between healthy human individuals. Sequenced by immunoSEQ multiplex PCR; TCRdb stores in-frame clones only, minus some. This sample has about 1,900,000 clones, with roughly 95% found just once. The material sequenced was naive CD8+ T cells sorted from blood. These TCRs come from a young man in good health. The CDR3 runs from the conserved cysteine through the conserved F or W. A D gene is named only where the DNA matches it firmly. Only part of the rows carry a size: once, few, many, or a class if the clone is expanded.

TRBJ2-7,TRBV30,once,TRBD2,TGTGCCTGGAGCTATGGGACTAGCGGGGCCCTCTACGAGCAGTACTTC,CAWSYGTSGALYEQYF
TRBJ2-1,TRBV7-9,-,-,TGTGCCAGCAGCTTAGGCTTAGGACGGGTCAATGAGCAGTTCTTC,CASSLGLGRVNEQFF
TRBJ1-5,TRBV19,-,-,TGTGCCAGTGGAATCCGGGACACCAATCAGCCCCAGCATTTT,CASGIRDTNQPQHF
TRBJ2-1,TRBV11-1,-,TRBD2,TGTGCCAGCAGCCGGGGGACTAGCGAAGGGAATGAGCAGTTCTTC,CASSRGTSEGNEQFF
TRBJ2-1,TRBV6-5,-,-,TGTGCCAGCAGCCTGGGTACGGTCTCCTACAATGAGCAGTTCTTC,CASSLGTVSYNEQFF
TRBJ1-2,TRBV13,-,TRBD1,TGTGCCAGCAGCTTACCGGGACAGGTCTATGGCTACACCTTC,CASSLPGQVYGYTF
TRBJ1-2,TRBV19,-,TRBD1,TGTGCCAGTAGTACCACCGGGACAGGGAATGGCTACACCTTC,CASSTTGTGNGYTF
TRBJ2-2,TRBV27,-,-,TGTGCCAGCAGTTTAGAAGGGGTCTACACCGGGGAGCTGTTTTTT,CASSLEGVYTGELFF
TRBJ2-5,TRBV4-1,-,-,TGCGCCAGCAGCTCCGCGGACTGGTCGGAAGAGACCCAGTACTTC,CASSSADWSEETQYF
TRBJ1-6,TRBV4-1,-,-,TGCGCCAGCAGCCCAAACAATGGACCCCTCCACTTT,CASSPNNGPLHF
TRBJ2-7,TRBV11-2,-,TRBD1,TGTGCCAGCAGCTTAAGGGACAGTTCCTACGAGCAGTACTTC,CASSLRDSSYEQYF
TRBJ1-2,TRBV2,-,TRBD1,TGTGCCAGCAGGGGACAGAACGGTGGCTACACCTTC,CASRGQNGGYTF
TRBJ1-2,TRBV10-2,-,-,TGCGCCAGCAGCGGAATCATCGAGGGGGAGGGGTATGGCTACACCTTC,CASSGIIEGEGYGYTF
TRBJ2-3,TRBV5-1,-,TRBD1,TGCGCCAGCAGCGGCTTTGGACAGGGAGTTTTCACAGATACGCAGTATTTT,CASSGFGQGVFTDTQYF
TRBJ2-5,TRBV4-1,-,-,TGCGCCAGCAGCCAAGGGATTGGGGGCCAAGAGACCCAGTACTTC,CASSQGIGGQETQYF
TRBJ2-4,TRBV28,-,-,TGTGCCAGCAGTTCCGGGGATCTAGCCAAAAACATTCAGTACTTC,CASSSGDLAKNIQYF
TRBJ2-5,TRBV10-1,-,-,TGCGCCAGCAGTGAGGCCGGAGAGGAGACCCAGTACTTC,CASSEAGEETQYF
TRBJ2-7,TRBV28,-,TRBD1,TGTGCCAGCACCCTGGGTGGGACAGGGTCCTACGAGCAGTACTTC,CASTLGGTGSYEQYF
TRBJ2-2,TRBV6-1,-,-,TGTGCCAGCAGTGTCCCATTCAGGGGCACCGGGGAGCTGTTTTTT,CASSVPFRGTGELFF
TRBJ1-2,TRBV5-6,-,-,TGTGCCAGCAGCCTAACAACAGGAGACTATGGCTACACCTTC,CASSLTTGDYGYTF
TRBJ2-7,TRBV4-1,-,-,TGCGCCAGCAGCCAAAGTCCCACCTACGAGCAGTACTTC,CASSQSPTYEQYF
TRBJ2-1,TRBV30,-,TRBD1,TGTGCCTGGAGTGCGGGACAGGCCCCTATTTACAATGAGCAGTTCTTC,CAWSAGQAPIYNEQFF
TRBJ1-4,TRBV27,once,-,TGTGCCAGCAGTTTACAAGTCCCAGATACTAATGAAAAACTGTTTTTT,CASSLQVPDTNEKLFF
TRBJ1-2,TRBV25-1,-,-,TGTGCCAGTCAATCCCAGTATGGCTACACCTTC,CASQSQYGYTF
TRBJ1-1,TRBV5-1,-,-,TGCGCCAGCAGACCCGAGGGCACTGAAGCTTTCTTT,CASRPEGTEAFF
TRBJ2-1,TRBV15,-,TRBD2,TGTGCCACCAGCACTCCGGGACTAGCGTCCTACAATGAGCAGTTCTTC,CATSTPGLASYNEQFF
TRBJ2-7,TRBV19,-,-,TGTGCCAGTAGTATAGAAAGGGCCGGTTACTACGAGCAGTACTTC,CASSIERAGYYEQYF
TRBJ2-2,TRBV6-5,-,-,TGTGCCAGCAGTTTTTCAGGGGCCGGGGAGCTGTTTTTT,CASSFSGAGELFF
TRBJ1-4,TRBV4-1,-,TRBD1,TGCGCCAGCAGCCAAGGCTCACAGGGGGTCAGAGAAAAACTGTTTTTT,CASSQGSQGVREKLFF
TRBJ1-2,TRBV4-3,-,TRBD1,TGCGCCAGCAGCCAAGTTACAGGGGGCTTGGGCTACACCTTC,CASSQVTGGLGYTF
TRBJ2-5,TRBV2,-,TRBD2,TGTGCCAGCAGTGAAGAGGCGGGAGGGCCGGAGACCCAGTACTTC,CASSEEAGGPETQYF
TRBJ2-3,TRBV10-3,-,TRBD2,TGTGCCATCAGTGACCCCGGACTAGCGGATACGCAGTATTTT,CAISDPGLADTQYF
TRBJ2-5,TRBV5-1,-,-,TGCGCCAGCAGCTTGGCGGACGGGAAGAGAGAGACCCAGTACTTC,CASSLADGKRETQYF
TRBJ1-3,TRBV5-6,-,-,TGTGCCAGCAGCTTCGGGACTGGAAACACCATATATTTT,CASSFGTGNTIYF
TRBJ2-7,TRBV5-6,-,-,TGTGCCAGCAGCTTTACCCCCGCAGGGATGGCCTACGAGCAGTACTTC,CASSFTPAGMAYEQYF
TRBJ1-1,TRBV6-6,-,-,TGTGCCAGCAGGCCGGGATGGGGAATCACTGAAGCTTTCTTT,CASRPGWGITEAFF
TRBJ1-1,TRBV7-2,-,-,TGTGCCAGCAGCTTAGAGGTGACAGCTGAAGCTTTCTTT,CASSLEVTAEAFF
TRBJ2-7,TRBV6-1,-,-,TGTGCCAGCAGTGAGTGGGGCTACGAGCAGTACTTC,CASSEWGYEQYF
TRBJ1-3,TRBV19,-,-,TGTGCCAGTAGTATACGCGCGGCAGTTCTCTCTGGAAACACCATATATTTT,CASSIRAAVLSGNTIYF